Below, 17 T cell receptor beta chains from the same sample are listed, as sequenced in a study of blood T cell repertoires in COVID-19. Using immunoSEQ multiplex PCR, the repertoire was profiled, and TCRdb retains in-frame clones only, with some absent. Of about 240,000 clones in the sample, about 83% are singletons; the top ten hold over 9%. The sample was peripheral blood. These receptors were taken from a man at least 80 years old with acute or convalescent COVID-19.

The chain carries TRBV10-3 and TRBJ2-1; 7 bases agree with TRBD2. The CDR3 is made up of 15 amino acids. Trimming at V came to 6 bases and at J to 5 bases, leaving 10 bases not matched to a gene. Germline values: CDR1 ENHRY, CDR2 SYGVKD. CDR3 nucleotides: TGTGCCATCAGGTCAGGACTCCGGGAGGACAATGAGCAGTTCTTC. Translation: CAIRSGLREDNEQFF.

The CDR3 DNA reads TGTGCCAGCAGTGAAAGGGGGGACAGGGGAGCACATGAGCAGTTCTTC. Translated: CASSERGDRGAHEQFF. The J gene is TRBJ2-1, the V gene TRBV2; 10 bases match TRBD1. The CDR3 is 16 residues long. J was trimmed by 8 bases and V by 2 bases; bases with no gene match: 9. CDR1 is SNHLY, CDR2 FYNNEI, per germline.

This rearrangement joins TRBV6-5 to TRBJ1-1; D unresolved. Germline lookup yields CDR1 MNHEY and CDR2 SVGAGI. Trimming removed 2 bases at V and 0 bases at J, with 7 bases between. This CDR3 is built from 14 residues. The CDR3 DNA reads as TGTGCCAGCAGTTACGCTACAGTGAACACTGAAGCTTTCTTT. Its translation: CASSYATVNTEAFF.

This clone occurred once. This chain links TRBV7-3 with TRBJ2-2, with D possibly being TRBD1 (5 bases). The CDR3 covers 14 residues. CDR1 and CDR2 from the germline V gene are SGHTA and FQGTGA. The V end lost 2 bases, the J end lost 5 bases, and 9 bases lay between the germline ends. The CDR3 DNA reads as TGTGCCAGCAGCTTAGGGGCAAGTACCGGGGAGCTGTTTTTT. Encoded protein: CASSLGASTGELFF. Supplemented by reference TRBV7-3 and TRBJ2-2, the full variable domain reads GAGVSQTPSNKVTEKGKYVELRCDPISGHTALYWYRQSLGQGPEFLIYFQGTGAADDSGLPNDRFFAVRPEGSVSTLKIQRTERGDSAVYLCASSLGASTGELFFGEGSRLTVL.

J is TRBJ1-5 and V is TRBV7-2; maybe TRBD1 (5 bases). Per germline, CDR1 SGHTA and CDR2 FQGNSA. Trimming removed 1 base at V and 9 bases at J, with 16 bases between. The CDR3 has 15 amino acids. The CDR3 DNA sequence: TGTGCCAGCAGCTTAGAGACTAGGGGAGCTGGGCCCCAGCATTTT. Its protein is CASSLETRGAGPQHF.

V gene TRBV7-8 combines with J gene TRBJ2-3, with D perhaps TRBD2 (7 bases). Trimming removed 5 bases from V and 2 bases from J, with 17 bases in between. The CDR3 consists of 16 residues. Germline loops: CDR1 SGHVS, CDR2 FQNEAQ. In DNA, the CDR3 is TGTGCCAGCAGCCCCGGGGGGCAGGGATTCACAGATACGCAGTATTTT. This encodes CASSPGGQGFTDTQYF.

This chain links TRBV7-2 with TRBJ1-4; weak D call: TRBD1 (5 bases). CDR1 is SGHTA and CDR2 is FQGNSA in the germline V gene. V was trimmed by 3 bases and J by 3 bases, leaving 8 bases between them. This CDR3 is built from 14 residues. The CDR3 region is CASSFGRANEKLFF. CDR3 DNA sequence: TGTGCCAGCAGCTTCGGCAGGGCTAATGAAAAACTGTTTTTT.

A note on this clone: The sample carries other DNA sequences with the same CDR3. The genes are TRBV5-1 and TRBJ1-1; 7 bases agree with TRBD1. The CDR3 is 14 residues long. Germline CDR1 reads SGHRS; CDR2 reads YFSETQ. With V trimmed by 2 bases and J by 2 bases, 3 bases remained unmatched. Here the CDR3 reads CASSLGTANTEAFF. For the CDR3, the DNA is TGCGCCAGCAGCTTAGGGACAGCTAACACTGAAGCTTTCTTT.

This clone has only a few counts. This chain joins TRBV28 and TRBJ1-5; TRBD1 aligns across 9 bases. The CDR3 runs to 15 residues. J lost 0 bases, V lost 6 bases, and 3 bases had no gene match. CDR1 MDHEN and CDR2 SYDVKM come from the germline V gene. CDR3 DNA: TGTGCCAGCAGATCGACAGGGGGTAGCAATCAGCCCCAGCATTTT. Translating it yields CASRSTGGSNQPQHF.

The chain uses TRBV21-1 and TRBJ2-7; TRBD2 is the table's D call and was not checked against the DNA. TRBV21-1 is given as a pseudogene. There are 14 residues in the CDR3. This CDR3 is CASSKVRGNNEQYF. The DNA of the CDR3 is TGTGCCAGCAGCAAAGTTCGGGGGAACAACGAGCAGTACTTC.

V usage is TRBV5-4 and J usage is TRBJ2-1; 8 nucleotides agree with TRBD2. V shed 1 base and J 8 bases; nucleotides not matched to a gene: 5. Germline V CDR1 and CDR2: SGHNT, YYREEE (reference sequence). This CDR3 spans 14 amino acids. The chain's CDR3 is CASSLSGTRDEQFF. The DNA for the CDR3 is TGTGCCAGCAGCTTGTCCGGGACTAGGGATGAGCAGTTCTTC.

The rearrangement links TRBV3-1 (or the pseudogene TRBV3-2) to TRBJ2-1, with 11 bases lining up with TRBD2. The V and J ends lost 3 bases and 2 bases, in that order; junction bases with no gene match: 0. In germline, CDR1 is LGHDT, CDR2 YNNKEL (reference sequence). The CDR3 loop spans 15 amino acids. The CDR3: CASSHSGGAYNEQFF. The DNA for the CDR3 is TGTGCCAGCAGCCATAGCGGGGGGGCCTACAATGAGCAGTTCTTC.

The V and J genes are TRBV20-1 and TRBJ2-3; a possible D gene is TRBD1 (6 bases). Germline V gene lookup returns CDR1 DFQATT and CDR2 SNEGSKA (reference sequence). The CDR3 is made up of 14 amino acids. Deletions cut 3 bases from V and 3 bases from J, with 13 bases between. CDR3 residues: CSASQARGTDTQYF. For the CDR3, the DNA is TGCAGTGCTAGTCAGGCCAGGGGAACAGATACGCAGTATTTT.

The rearrangement links TRBV5-1 to TRBJ2-5; 8 bases fit TRBD2. The ends lost 0 bases at V and 7 bases at J; junction bases unmatched: 11. CDR1 and CDR2 (germline): SGHRS, YFSETQ. The CDR3 totals 16 residues. In DNA, the CDR3 is TGCGCCAGCAGCTTGGAGTCGGGAGGGCCGGGTGGGACCCAGTACTTC. Encoded protein: CASSLESGGPGGTQYF.

The J gene is TRBJ2-7, the V gene TRBV28; no clear D gene. Trimming left V 3 bases short and J 2 bases short, with 11 bases between. The CDR3 has 14 amino acids. The germline CDR1 and CDR2 sequences are MDHEN and SYDVKM. CDR3 sequence reads: CASSFLAPTYEQYF. CDR3 coding DNA: TGTGCCAGCAGTTTTTTGGCACCCACCTACGAGCAGTACTTC.

This clone was picked up a small number of times. As DNA, the CDR3 is TGTGCCAGCTCACCCGGGGGAACGGATACGCAGTATTTT. It is translated as CASSPGGTDTQYF. The chain joins TRBV18 to TRBJ2-3; possibly TRBD2 for D (6 bases). The CDR3 extends over 13 amino acids. The germline gives CDR1 KGHSH, CDR2 LQKENI. V lost 3 bases and J lost 6, with 10 bases in between.

The chain employs TRBV20-1 and TRBJ1-6, with 10 nucleotides matching TRBD1. This CDR3 spans 14 amino acids. CDR1 DFQATT and CDR2 SNEGSKA come from the germline V gene (reference sequence). With V trimmed by 3 bases and J by 8 bases, 4 bases remained unmatched. In DNA form, the CDR3 reads TGCAGTGCTAGTGTCGGGACAGGGGATTCACCCCTCCACTTT. Residues: CSASVGTGDSPLHF.